This TCR beta chain was sequenced in a study of T cell responses to AZD1222 COVID-19 vaccine. Trimming stripped 6 bases from V and 7 bases from J, with 25 bases between. The germline V gene has CDR1 LGHNA and CDR2 YSLEER. The CDR3 is made up of 17 amino acids. As to this clone: Antigen specificity is unknown.

Clones were read by immunoSEQ multiplex PCR, and TCRdb kept only the in-frame ones, dropping some. The data contain roughly 200,000 clones, just under 95% of them singletons. Findings and caveats of the study: Vaccine-associated CD4 TCRs spanned spike, dominant at 160-218 and 743-854. Clonal diversity may have been underestimated in mostly white British donors.

The sequence was collected from an adult who received the MenACWY meningococcal vaccine as a control. The chain uses TRBV4-3 and TRBJ2-1; tentatively, D is TRBD1 or TRBD2 (6 bases each). Sequencing used peripheral blood, obtained 28 days after the second dose of the MenACWY control vaccine. The CDR3 sequence is CASSHTTGQGGMNEQFF. Here the CDR3 DNA reads TGCGCCAGCAGTCACACCACAGGGCAAGGAGGGATGAATGAGCAGTTCTTC.